The source of this T cell receptor (beta chain) is a study of blood T cells in healthy people across ages (dated by TCRdb to the mid-2010s). Background for the entire study: In model experiments, roughly one uniquely barcoded TCR beta cDNA molecule per two T cells was captured by template switching. The study measured age-related changes in TCR beta repertoire diversity using deep sequencing normalized with unique cDNA molecular identifiers. The donors were divided into four age groups: young (average around 16 years), middle-aged (about 39), aged (approximately 62) and long-lived (about 79). To avoid experimental bias, donors of different ages were randomly spread across the sequencing lanes. Using the same blood draw, the study looked at two additional independent replicas of 1 million unique cDNA reads for two donors, one aged 18 to 30 and the other aged 80 or older. Study-wide conclusions, independent of this receptor: Estimates of total diversity based on one million sequenced T cells were regarded as lower bounds and as underestimates. Donor CMV infection status was unknown, potentially confounding age-related changes in expanded clonotypes. Bulk unsorted PBMC profiling prevented conclusive comparison of naive and antigen-experienced compartments. The percentage of naive T cells measured by flow cytometry correlated strongly with observed TCR beta diversity. Compared with the aged group, more naive CD4+ T cells, fewer expanded clones and increased TCR diversity were shown by the long-lived group, suggesting age selection. Observed TCR beta diversity per million T cells fell roughly linearly with age, and a significant reduction was already apparent by age roughly 40.

Donors were 39 systemically healthy Caucasian individuals from Russia aged roughly 6 to 95 years. Each donor gave 9.5 to 10 milliliters of peripheral blood, drawn into EDTA-treated Vacutainer tubes. Ficoll-Paque density-gradient centrifugation was used to isolate PBMCs, with at least 6.5 million per sample. Total RNA was extracted from PBMCs with Trizol reagent, with at least 5 micrograms obtained per sample. For every donor, flow cytometry on a PBMC aliquot measured the percentage of naive CD45RAhigh/CD27high T cells. Receptor amplification or capture employed 5' RACE. Sequencer: Illumina HiSeq 2500. The second PCR ran for roughly 7 to 11 cycles and used a J-beta primer mix along with a sample-barcoded 5' primer. Each TCR beta cDNA molecule received a unique molecular identifier from a template-switch 5' adaptor carrying 12 random nucleotides. At least 2.5 million CDR3-containing paired-end reads were obtained from each sample. The Mint cDNA synthesis kit, primed by a TRBC-specific oligonucleotide, was used to synthesize first-strand cDNA from all RNA. All cDNA was treated with uracil-DNA glycosylase and then went through a first 18-cycle PCR with the universal primers M1SS and BC2_uni_R. As for how the authors treated the data: Each sample was normalized by randomly selecting 1 million high-quality reads, each carrying a distinct molecular identifier. Reads sharing molecular identifiers were discarded rather than binned into consensus sequences. MiTCR, set to a Q25 quality threshold and the strictest error-elimination algorithm, was used for CDR3 identification, clonotype clustering and error correction. Lower-bound total TCR beta diversity was estimated with a nonparametric unseen species model using Euler transformation. TCRdb reanalyzed the raw reads on its own, using fastp at Q25 for trimming and MiXCR for clone calling, and kept in-frame beta chains. Here each entry gathers all rows of one CDR3 protein and keeps the most common genes and DNA. These V and J calls originate from TCRdb's pipeline instead of the authors' own analysis. The sample has under 2,000,000 distinct CDR3 sequences on record, roughly 49% of them singletons. The ten largest clones take up approximately 2.1% of the sample.

Notes on this clonotype: There is no known antigen for this receptor. One base away there is no much larger clone; base qualities are not given.

Trimming at the junction amounts to 4 bases on V and 4 bases on J, and the germline ends lie 20 bases apart. Its CDR3 holds 16 amino acids, cysteine through phenylalanine. Of all the DNA, just the CDR3 is kept, 48 bases in frame from base 1. CDR1 and CDR2 are read off the germline V gene (reference sequence) as SGHKS and YYEKEE. The sequenced material came from blood. Recombination joined TRBV5-5 with TRBJ1-2; the D segment could be TRBD1, given 6 matching bases. The source of this sequence is a woman in her forties in good health. The nucleotides are TGTGCCAGCAGCCCGGCGGGGGCAGGGGAGAGCTATGGCTACACCTTC. The encoded protein is CASSPAGAGESYGYTF. Reference TRBV5-5 and TRBJ1-2 genes cover what lies past the CDR3, so the full variable domain is DAGVTQSPTHLIKTRGQQVTLRCSPISGHKSVSWYQQVLGQGPQFIFQYYEKEERGRGNFPDRFSARQFPNYSSELNVNALLLGDSALYLCASSPAGAGESYGYTFGSGTRLTVV.